Listed below are T cell receptor beta chains from one sample, sequenced in a study of shared clonotypes between healthy human individuals. Profiling relied on immunoSEQ multiplex PCR, and the TCRdb table lists in-frame clones only, not all of them. The sample has 2 million to 3 million clones; approximately 93% are singletons. Sequencing used naive CD4+ T cells from PBMCs. The receptors shown here come from a man between 18 and 35 years old in good health. Some clones in this sample may be carry-over from other donors' samples. CDR3s include the opening cysteine and the closing phenylalanine or tryptophan. D genes are given only for firm matches. The size entry is marked missing in some rows and otherwise reads once, few, many or a size class.

v_call: TRBV11-3
cdr3_length: 14
clone_size: -
d_call: TRBD1
j_call: TRBJ2-3
cdr3_aa: CASSLDRDTDTQYF
cdr3_nt: TGTGCCAGCAGCTTGGACAGGGACACAGATACGCAGTATTTT

v_call: TRBV5-1
cdr3_length: 20
clone_size: -
d_call: TRBD2
j_call: TRBJ2-1
cdr3_aa: CASSVMGTSGRVPSYNEQFF
cdr3_nt: TGCGCCAGCAGCGTGATGGGGACTAGCGGGAGGGTTCCCTCCTACAATGAGCAGTTCTTC

v_call: TRBV18
cdr3_length: 14
clone_size: -
d_call: -
j_call: TRBJ2-1
cdr3_aa: CASSPKALSNEQFF
cdr3_nt: TGTGCCAGCTCACCGAAGGCCCTAAGCAATGAGCAGTTCTTC

v_call: TRBV6-1
cdr3_length: 14
clone_size: -
d_call: TRBD1
j_call: TRBJ2-5
cdr3_aa: CASSTGGLGETQYF
cdr3_nt: TGTGCCAGCAGTACAGGGGGCTTGGGAGAGACCCAGTACTTC

v_call: TRBV9
cdr3_length: 13
clone_size: -
d_call: -
j_call: TRBJ2-3
cdr3_aa: CASSVLFTDTQYF
cdr3_nt: TGTGCCAGCAGCGTCCTCTTCACAGATACGCAGTATTTT

v_call: TRBV6-1
cdr3_length: 13
clone_size: once
d_call: TRBD1
j_call: TRBJ2-7
cdr3_aa: CASSDRGHDEQYF
cdr3_nt: TGTGCCAGCAGCGACAGGGGTCACGACGAGCAGTACTTC

v_call: TRBV27
cdr3_length: 14
clone_size: -
d_call: -
j_call: TRBJ1-1
cdr3_aa: CAGARDGMNTEAFF
cdr3_nt: TGTGCCGGGGCCAGGGACGGTATGAACACTGAAGCTTTCTTT

v_call: TRBV18
cdr3_length: 15
clone_size: -
d_call: -
j_call: TRBJ1-5
cdr3_aa: CASSPNSPGGQPQHF
cdr3_nt: TGTGCCAGCTCACCCAACTCCCCGGGTGGGCAGCCCCAGCATTTT

v_call: TRBV11-2
cdr3_length: 13
clone_size: -
d_call: TRBD1
j_call: TRBJ1-2
cdr3_aa: CASSLGTGYGYTF
cdr3_nt: TGTGCCAGCAGCTTAGGGACAGGCTATGGCTACACCTTC

v_call: TRBV5-1
cdr3_length: 14
clone_size: -
d_call: -
j_call: TRBJ1-1
cdr3_aa: CASSWGQGGAEAFF
cdr3_nt: TGCGCCAGCAGCTGGGGACAAGGTGGCGCTGAAGCTTTCTTT

v_call: TRBV7-9
cdr3_length: 15
clone_size: once
d_call: -
j_call: TRBJ2-7
cdr3_aa: CASSLGSLTATEQYF
cdr3_nt: TGTGCCAGCAGCTTAGGTTCCCTCACAGCCACAGAGCAGTACTTC

v_call: TRBV20-1
cdr3_length: 11
clone_size: -
d_call: -
j_call: TRBJ2-7
cdr3_aa: CSARDIRVQYF
cdr3_nt: TGCAGTGCGAGAGACATACGAGTGCAGTACTTC

v_call: TRBV28
cdr3_length: 11
clone_size: -
d_call: -
j_call: TRBJ2-7
cdr3_aa: CASSQKYEQYF
cdr3_nt: TGTGCCAGCAGTCAGAAATACGAGCAGTACTTC

v_call: TRBV21-1
cdr3_length: 14
clone_size: -
d_call: -
j_call: TRBJ1-2
cdr3_aa: CASSKADRAPCLTF
cdr3_nt: TGTGCCAGCAGCAAAGCCGACAGGGCACCTTGTCTCACCTTC

v_call: TRBV14
cdr3_length: 15
clone_size: -
d_call: TRBD2
j_call: TRBJ2-2
cdr3_aa: CASSGPSGNTGELFF
cdr3_nt: TGTGCCAGCAGCGGACCTAGCGGGAACACCGGGGAGCTGTTTTTT

v_call: TRBV28
cdr3_length: 12
clone_size: -
d_call: -
j_call: TRBJ2-7
cdr3_aa: CASSGGTYEQYF
cdr3_nt: TGTGCCAGCAGTGGGGGGACCTACGAGCAGTACTTC

v_call: TRBV5-1
cdr3_length: 14
clone_size: -
d_call: -
j_call: TRBJ1-1
cdr3_aa: CASSYWAGNTEAFF
cdr3_nt: TGCGCCAGCAGCTACTGGGCAGGGAACACTGAAGCTTTCTTT

v_call: TRBV10-3
cdr3_length: 13
clone_size: -
d_call: -
j_call: TRBJ2-3
cdr3_aa: CAISDRGTDTQYF
cdr3_nt: TGTGCCATCAGTGATAGGGGTACAGATACGCAGTATTTT

v_call: TRBV9
cdr3_length: 13
clone_size: -
d_call: -
j_call: TRBJ1-3
cdr3_aa: CASSPGTVNTIYF
cdr3_nt: TGTGCCAGCAGCCCCGGGACGGTAAACACCATATATTTT

v_call: TRBV13
cdr3_length: 17
clone_size: -
d_call: TRBD1
j_call: TRBJ1-5
cdr3_aa: CASSPRTDREVDQPQHF
cdr3_nt: TGTGCCAGCAGTCCCCGGACTGACAGGGAAGTGGATCAGCCCCAGCATTTT

v_call: TRBV7-9
cdr3_length: 15
clone_size: -
d_call: TRBD1
j_call: TRBJ2-2
cdr3_aa: CASSPGTGRVGELFF
cdr3_nt: TGTGCCAGCAGCCCAGGGACAGGGCGCGTCGGGGAGCTGTTTTTT

v_call: TRBV2
cdr3_length: 14
clone_size: -
d_call: -
j_call: TRBJ2-5
cdr3_aa: CASSGQTYQETQYF
cdr3_nt: TGTGCCAGCAGTGGACAGACGTACCAAGAGACCCAGTACTTC

v_call: TRBV15
cdr3_length: 16
clone_size: -
d_call: TRBD2
j_call: TRBJ2-5
cdr3_aa: CATSRPSGGTAETQYF
cdr3_nt: TGTGCCACCAGCAGACCTAGCGGGGGGACGGCAGAGACCCAGTACTTC

v_call: TRBV7-9
cdr3_length: 14
clone_size: -
d_call: -
j_call: TRBJ1-1
cdr3_aa: CASSLLQGNTEAFF
cdr3_nt: TGTGCCAGCAGCTTACTACAGGGGAACACTGAAGCTTTCTTT

v_call: TRBV5-1
cdr3_length: 14
clone_size: -
d_call: TRBD2
j_call: TRBJ2-1
cdr3_aa: CASSPRGLASEQFF
cdr3_nt: TGCGCCAGCAGCCCCCGGGGACTAGCAAGTGAGCAGTTCTTC

v_call: TRBV6-4
cdr3_length: 13
clone_size: -
d_call: -
j_call: TRBJ2-1
cdr3_aa: CASSDRGVGEQFF
cdr3_nt: TGTGCCAGCAGTGACCGGGGTGTCGGTGAGCAGTTCTTC

v_call: TRBV9
cdr3_length: 15
clone_size: once
d_call: -
j_call: TRBJ2-1
cdr3_aa: CASSVEGGLYNEQFF
cdr3_nt: TGTGCCAGCAGCGTAGAGGGGGGACTCTACAATGAGCAGTTCTTC

v_call: TRBV6-6
cdr3_length: 15
clone_size: -
d_call: TRBD1
j_call: TRBJ2-7
cdr3_aa: CASRSRTGGLGEQYF
cdr3_nt: TGTGCCAGCAGGAGTCGGACAGGGGGTCTGGGCGAGCAGTACTTC

v_call: TRBV28
cdr3_length: 15
clone_size: -
d_call: -
j_call: TRBJ2-1
cdr3_aa: CASSLGGMRYNEQFF
cdr3_nt: TGTGCCAGCAGTTTAGGCGGGATGCGATACAATGAGCAGTTCTTC

v_call: TRBV29-1
cdr3_length: 15
clone_size: -
d_call: -
j_call: TRBJ1-2
cdr3_aa: CSVGGIQGLGGGYTF
cdr3_nt: TGCAGCGTGGGGGGTATACAGGGACTCGGAGGTGGCTACACCTTC

v_call: TRBV7-3
cdr3_length: 12
clone_size: few
d_call: -
j_call: TRBJ1-1
cdr3_aa: CASSLRGGEAFF
cdr3_nt: TGTGCCAGCAGTCTCAGAGGAGGGGAGGCTTTCTTT

v_call: TRBV7-3
cdr3_length: 15
clone_size: -
d_call: -
j_call: TRBJ1-4
cdr3_aa: CASSLRGAFGEKLFF
cdr3_nt: TGTGCCAGCAGCTTACGGGGGGCTTTTGGTGAAAAACTGTTTTTT

v_call: TRBV5-4
cdr3_length: 13
clone_size: -
d_call: TRBD2
j_call: TRBJ2-1
cdr3_aa: CASSSGLALREFF
cdr3_nt: TGTGCCAGCAGCTCCGGACTAGCGTTGAGGGAGTTCTTC

v_call: TRBV20-1
cdr3_length: 11
clone_size: -
d_call: -
j_call: TRBJ1-1
cdr3_aa: CSARSEAEAFF
cdr3_nt: TGCAGTGCTAGATCAGAAGCTGAAGCTTTCTTT

v_call: TRBV18
cdr3_length: 15
clone_size: -
d_call: -
j_call: TRBJ2-5
cdr3_aa: CASSPPSSRTETQYF
cdr3_nt: TGTGCCAGCTCACCACCCTCGAGTAGAACGGAGACCCAGTACTTC

v_call: TRBV7-3
cdr3_length: 15
clone_size: once
d_call: -
j_call: TRBJ1-1
cdr3_aa: CASSSPRQDYTEAFF
cdr3_nt: TGTGCCAGCAGCTCGCCCAGACAGGACTACACTGAAGCTTTCTTT

v_call: TRBV15
cdr3_length: 13
clone_size: -
d_call: -
j_call: TRBJ2-3
cdr3_aa: CATGKKAADTQYF
cdr3_nt: TGTGCCACGGGGAAAAAGGCGGCGGATACGCAGTATTTT

v_call: TRBV5-6
cdr3_length: 16
clone_size: -
d_call: -
j_call: TRBJ1-4
cdr3_aa: CASSLGGGRGNKKLFF
cdr3_nt: TGTGCCAGCAGCTTGGGAGGGGGAAGGGGAAATAAAAAACTGTTTTTT

v_call: TRBV27
cdr3_length: 15
clone_size: -
d_call: TRBD2
j_call: TRBJ2-2
cdr3_aa: CASSFGRRNTGELFF
cdr3_nt: TGTGCCAGCAGTTTCGGGAGGAGAAACACCGGGGAGCTGTTTTTT

v_call: TRBV19
cdr3_length: 15
clone_size: once
d_call: TRBD1
j_call: TRBJ2-2
cdr3_aa: CASSLWDRSTGELFF
cdr3_nt: TGTGCCAGTAGTCTCTGGGACAGGAGCACCGGGGAGCTGTTTTTT

v_call: TRBV27
cdr3_length: 18
clone_size: once
d_call: TRBD2
j_call: TRBJ2-6
cdr3_aa: CASSSTGLAGTGANVLTF
cdr3_nt: TGTGCCAGCAGTTCCACGGGACTAGCGGGAACTGGGGCCAACGTCCTGACTTTC

v_call: TRBV6-5
cdr3_length: 16
clone_size: -
d_call: -
j_call: TRBJ2-5
cdr3_aa: CASSYSVAGLGETQYF
cdr3_nt: TGTGCCAGCAGTTACTCAGTGGCAGGGTTAGGGGAGACCCAGTACTTC

v_call: TRBV21-1
cdr3_length: 19
clone_size: -
d_call: -
j_call: TRBJ2-4
cdr3_aa: CASSKKWGELGVAKNIQYF
cdr3_nt: TGTGCCAGCAGCAAAAAGTGGGGAGAGTTGGGGGTAGCCAAAAACATTCAGTACTTC

v_call: TRBV20-1
cdr3_length: 11
clone_size: -
d_call: -
j_call: TRBJ2-7
cdr3_aa: CSDYGLGEQYF
cdr3_nt: TGCAGTGATTATGGTCTCGGGGAGCAGTACTTC

v_call: TRBV18
cdr3_length: 14
clone_size: -
d_call: -
j_call: TRBJ2-7
cdr3_aa: CASSPGSRSYEQYF
cdr3_nt: TGTGCCAGCTCACCAGGTAGCAGATCCTACGAGCAGTACTTC

v_call: TRBV15
cdr3_length: 15
clone_size: -
d_call: -
j_call: TRBJ1-5
cdr3_aa: CATSRGRGRNQPQHF
cdr3_nt: TGTGCCACCAGCAGGGGCAGGGGAAGGAATCAGCCCCAGCATTTT

v_call: TRBV28
cdr3_length: 16
clone_size: -
d_call: -
j_call: TRBJ2-1
cdr3_aa: CASTQRGVPSYNEQFF
cdr3_nt: TGTGCCAGCACCCAAAGGGGGGTCCCCTCCTACAATGAGCAGTTCTTC

v_call: TRBV6-1
cdr3_length: 14
clone_size: -
d_call: -
j_call: TRBJ1-2
cdr3_aa: CASSAYTGSGGYTF
cdr3_nt: TGTGCCAGCAGTGCATATACAGGGTCGGGTGGCTACACCTTC

v_call: TRBV30
cdr3_length: 14
clone_size: -
d_call: TRBD1
j_call: TRBJ1-1
cdr3_aa: CAWSDGQANTEAFF
cdr3_nt: TGTGCCTGGAGCGACGGACAGGCGAACACTGAAGCTTTCTTT

v_call: TRBV7-2
cdr3_length: 15
clone_size: once
d_call: -
j_call: TRBJ2-3
cdr3_aa: CASSLVKAGTDTQYF
cdr3_nt: TGTGCCAGCAGCTTAGTGAAAGCGGGCACAGATACGCAGTATTTT

v_call: TRBV10-1
cdr3_length: 13
clone_size: -
d_call: -
j_call: TRBJ2-2
cdr3_aa: CATRDSNTGELFF
cdr3_nt: TGCGCCACTCGAGACAGTAACACCGGGGAGCTGTTTTTT

v_call: TRBV5-6
cdr3_length: 19
clone_size: -
d_call: TRBD2
j_call: TRBJ2-1
cdr3_aa: CASSPIGLAGSKTINEQFF
cdr3_nt: TGTGCCAGCAGCCCCATTGGACTAGCGGGATCCAAAACTATAAATGAGCAGTTCTTC

v_call: TRBV6-1
cdr3_length: 15
clone_size: -
d_call: TRBD1
j_call: TRBJ2-7
cdr3_aa: CASSPGQGSHYEQYF
cdr3_nt: TGTGCCAGCAGTCCCGGACAGGGCAGTCACTACGAGCAGTACTTC

v_call: TRBV28
cdr3_length: 13
clone_size: -
d_call: -
j_call: TRBJ1-1
cdr3_aa: CASRRQANTEAFF
cdr3_nt: TGTGCCAGTAGACGACAGGCGAACACTGAAGCTTTCTTT

v_call: TRBV5-5
cdr3_length: 15
clone_size: -
d_call: TRBD1
j_call: TRBJ2-1
cdr3_aa: CASNDRGRPYNEQFF
cdr3_nt: TGTGCCAGCAACGATAGGGGGCGTCCCTACAATGAGCAGTTCTTC

v_call: TRBV11-2
cdr3_length: 13
clone_size: -
d_call: -
j_call: TRBJ1-5
cdr3_aa: CASSLGWGQPQHF
cdr3_nt: TGTGCCAGCAGCTTAGGCTGGGGTCAGCCCCAGCATTTT

v_call: TRBV28
cdr3_length: 14
clone_size: -
d_call: -
j_call: TRBJ1-1
cdr3_aa: CASSFGGQGTEAFF
cdr3_nt: TGTGCCAGCAGTTTTGGGGGGCAGGGAACTGAAGCTTTCTTT

v_call: TRBV6-5
cdr3_length: 15
clone_size: -
d_call: TRBD1
j_call: TRBJ2-7
cdr3_aa: CASSYSGTDTYEQYF
cdr3_nt: TGTGCCAGCAGTTACTCCGGGACAGATACCTACGAGCAGTACTTC

v_call: TRBV29-1
cdr3_length: 11
clone_size: once
d_call: -
j_call: TRBJ2-7
cdr3_aa: CSVYSAGAQYF
cdr3_nt: TGCAGCGTGTACTCGGCCGGAGCGCAGTACTTC